The 25 T cell receptor beta chains below were found in one sample sequenced in a study of T cells after posttransplantation cyclophosphamide. A marrow graft followed busulfan-fludarabine conditioning, with cyclophosphamide on days +3 and +4. The repertoire was sequenced with immunoSEQ multiplex PCR; TCRdb's copy has only in-frame clones and lacks some. This repertoire shows under 50,000 clones, about 92% found once; its top ten account for 2% to 2.5%. The specimen comprised PBMCs, sampled around 63 days after allogeneic stem cell transplant with posttransplant cyclophosphamide. These receptors were taken from a male patient between 60 and 69 years old who received an allogeneic stem cell transplant from a related donor and was CMV-positive. The T cells may partly be graft donor cells.

V is TRBV6-1 and J is TRBJ2-3; 10 positions match TRBD1. Germline CDR1 is MNHNS and CDR2 is SASEGT. The CDR3 loop spans 17 amino acids. V gave up 1 base and J gave up 5 bases; unmatched junction bases: 9. The CDR3 sequence is CASSEVLGWTGGDTQYF. The CDR3 nucleotides are TGTGCCAGCAGTGAAGTGTTGGGTTGGACAGGGGGAGATACGCAGTATTTT.

The chain links TRBV7-9 to TRBJ2-7; D possibly corresponds to TRBD1 (6 bases). Looked up from germline, CDR1 is SEHNR and CDR2 is FQNEAQ (reference sequence). Trimming shortened V by 5 bases and J by 5 bases, and 13 bases separated the two germline ends. CDR3 size: 13 residues. The CDR3 here is CASSPITGNEQYV. As DNA, the CDR3 is TGTGCCAGCAGCCCGATAACAGGGAACGAGCAGTACGTC.

This chain joins TRBV6-1 and TRBJ2-3, with a tentative D call TRBD2 (7 bases). V shed 3 bases and J shed 3 bases, with 22 bases lying between them. The CDR3 loop spans 18 amino acids. Germline V gene lookup returns CDR1 MNHNS and CDR2 SASEGT. The CDR3 region has the DNA TGTGCCAGCAGTGAGGGACGGACAGCGGGACGATTAACAGATACGCAGTATTTT. Amino acids: CASSEGRTAGRLTDTQYF.

The CDR3 DNA sequence: TGTGCCAGCAGAGAGACAGGCTCTGGAAACACCATATATTTT. Its translation is CASRETGSGNTIYF. The V gene is TRBV6-5, the J gene TRBJ1-3; possible D gene TRBD1, 6 bases. This CDR3 is built from 14 residues. V lost 6 bases, J lost 0 bases, and 9 bases lay in between. Germline V gives CDR1 MNHEY, CDR2 SVGAGI.

The chain uses TRBV4-1 and TRBJ2-3, with D perhaps TRBD2 (6 bases). Germline V gene sequence: CDR1 MGHRA, CDR2 YSYEKL. The V end lost 4 bases, the J end lost 2 bases, and 16 bases lay between the germline ends. There are 16 residues in the CDR3. CDR3 in amino acids: CASSPGSTGVTDTQYF. The CDR3 nucleotides read TGCGCCAGCAGCCCGGGGAGTACGGGGGTCACAGATACGCAGTATTTT.

In its sample, this clone was seen a few times. The chain uses TRBV5-4 and TRBJ1-1, with TRBD1 as a possible D gene (5 bases). CDR1 and CDR2 from the germline V gene are SGHNT and YYREEE (reference sequence). CDR3 length: 16 amino acids. V shed 1 base and J shed 2 bases, with 15 bases lying between them. In nucleotides, the CDR3 is TGTGCCAGCAGCTTGCGGGCGGGACCGAACAACACTGAAGCTTTCTTT. Protein: CASSLRAGPNNTEAFF.

The chain uses TRBV18 and TRBJ2-1; 10 bases are a match to TRBD2. Germline-derived CDR1 and CDR2 are KGHSH and LQKENI. The CDR3 covers 16 residues. V trimming: 3 bases; J trimming: 6 bases; junction bases outside the gene matches: 8. CDR3 amino acids: CASSPASGGAFNEQFF. For the CDR3, the DNA is TGTGCCAGCTCACCCGCCAGCGGGGGGGCCTTCAATGAGCAGTTCTTC.

The chain recombines TRBV5-6 with TRBJ1-5; no definite D call. Germline loops: CDR1 SGHDT, CDR2 YYEEEE. The CDR3 consists of 14 residues. With 3 bases removed from V and 5 bases from J, the gap between germline ends came to 12 bases. This CDR3 reads CASSSEASDQPQHF. The CDR3 nucleotides read TGTGCCAGCAGCTCCGAGGCCTCGGATCAGCCCCAGCATTTT.

The V call is TRBV9, the J call TRBJ1-3; D not resolved. The length of the CDR3 is 14 residues. Trimming took 3 bases from V and 0 from J, leaving 7 bases between them. The germline gives CDR1 SGDLS, CDR2 YYNGEE. The CDR3 nucleotides read TGTGCCAGCAGCGCGGTGAACTCTGGAAACACCATATATTTT. It yields the protein CASSAVNSGNTIYF.

This clone has just a few counts. The chain joins TRBV5-6 to TRBJ1-4; 12 bases agree with TRBD1. Trimming removed 0 bases from V and 8 bases from J; junction bases left unmatched: 11. Germline lookup yields CDR1 SGHDT and CDR2 YYEEEE. This CDR3 has 18 residues. CDR3 loop: CASSLVGTGGYGTEKLFF. CDR3 nucleotides: TGTGCCAGCAGCTTGGTCGGGACAGGGGGCTACGGTACAGAAAAACTGTTTTTT. Supplemented by reference TRBV5-6 and TRBJ1-4, the full variable domain reads DAGVTQSPTHLIKTRGQQVTLRCSPKSGHDTVSWYQQALGQGPQFIFQYYEEEERQRGNFPDRFSGHQFPNYSSELNVNALLLGDSALYLCASSLVGTGGYGTEKLFFGSGTQLSVL.

The CDR3: CASKGFGQPQHF. Here the CDR3 DNA reads TGTGCCAGCAAGGGGTTCGGACAGCCCCAGCATTTT. The chain employs TRBV6-5 and TRBJ1-5, with D maybe TRBD1 (5 bases). The V and J ends lost 7 bases and 7 bases respectively, with 11 bases between them. The CDR3 is 12 amino acids. The germline CDR1 and CDR2 sequences are MNHEY and SVGAGI.

This clone was picked up a small number of times. The V gene is TRBV2, the J gene TRBJ1-2; a weak D match, TRBD1 (6 bases). The CDR3 loop spans 15 amino acids. V lost 7 bases and J lost 2, with 17 bases in between. Germline loops: CDR1 SNHLY, CDR2 FYNNEI. This chain's CDR3 is CASTQRGGRNYGYTF. The CDR3 DNA reads TGTGCCAGCACCCAAAGGGGGGGCAGAAACTATGGCTACACCTTC. Based on the CDR3 plus reference TRBV2 and TRBJ1-2, the full variable domain is EPEVTQTPSHQVTQMGQEVILRCVPISNHLYFYWYRQILGQKVEFLVSFYNNEISEKSEIFDDQFSVERPDGSNFTLKIRSTKLEDSAMYFCASTQRGGRNYGYTFGSGTRLTVV.

To note about this clone: The same CDR3 also results from other DNA sequences found in this sample. The chain joins TRBV6-4 to TRBJ2-6, with a weak D call TRBD1 (6 bases). The germline V gene has CDR1 MRHNA and CDR2 SNTAGT. The CDR3 length is 16 residues. Trimming left V 11 bases short and J 0 bases short, with 17 bases between. The CDR3 reads CAGRKTGNSGANVLTF. As DNA, the CDR3 is TGTGCCGGTCGGAAGACAGGCAACTCTGGGGCCAACGTCCTGACTTTC.

J is TRBJ2-7 and V is TRBV5-6; 10 bases are shared with TRBD1. The CDR3 is made up of 15 amino acids. The trim removed 4 bases at V and 2 bases at J, leaving 6 bases unmatched. Germline V gives CDR1 SGHDT, CDR2 YYEEEE. CDR3 protein: CASSLNGQGAYEQYV. The DNA for the CDR3 is TGTGCCAGCAGCCTAAACGGACAGGGGGCCTACGAGCAGTACGTC.

The gene calls are TRBV11-2 and TRBJ2-7, with TRBD2 as a possible D gene (6 bases). CDR1 SGHAT and CDR2 FQNNGV come from the germline V gene. Trimming left V 1 base short and J 0 bases short, with 10 bases between. The CDR3 is 15 residues long. This CDR3 is CASSLGREASYEQYF. CDR3 in DNA: TGTGCCAGCAGCTTAGGCAGGGAGGCCTCCTACGAGCAGTACTTC.

This chain links TRBV15 with TRBJ1-1; D is unresolved. CDR3 length: 15 amino acids. V lost 5 bases, J lost 0 bases, and 13 bases lay in between. Germline V gene lookup returns CDR1 LNHNV and CDR2 YYDKDF (reference sequence). The CDR3 DNA sequence: TGTGCCACCAGCGTACCCGGGATGATGAACACTGAAGCTTTCTTT. It yields the protein CATSVPGMMNTEAFF.

The table lists this clone with a count of one. J is TRBJ1-5 and V is TRBV6-1; TRBD1 might be the D (5 bases). The V and J ends lost 1 base and 1 base respectively, with 11 bases between them. Germline-derived CDR1 and CDR2 are MNHNS and SASEGT. CDR3 size: 16 residues. CDR3 sequence reads: CASSEDQGGSNQPQHF. CDR3 DNA: TGTGCCAGCAGTGAAGATCAGGGAGGAAGCAATCAGCCCCAGCATTTT.

The J gene is TRBJ2-2, the V gene TRBV7-9; the match to TRBD2 covers 7 bases. From germline, CDR1 is SEHNR and CDR2 FQNEAQ (reference sequence). Trimming took 2 bases from V and 4 from J; bases not matched to a gene: 4. The CDR3 spans 15 residues. The CDR3 reads CASSLLAGVTGELFF. The CDR3 DNA reads TGTGCCAGCAGCTTATTGGCGGGGGTCACCGGGGAGCTGTTTTTT.

The chain joins TRBV21-1 to TRBJ2-7; TRBD1, as called in the table, went unchecked against the DNA. TRBV21-1 is a recognized pseudogene. This CDR3 contains 17 residues. CDR3: CASSIVPRGPQNYEQYF. CDR3 DNA sequence: TGTGCCAGCAGCATTGTCCCCAGGGGGCCTCAGAACTACGAGCAGTACTTC.

The rearrangement uses TRBV25-1 and TRBJ1-2; possibly TRBD1 for D (6 bases). CDR1 MGHDK and CDR2 SYGVNS come from the germline V gene. V shed 0 bases and J shed 4 bases, with 18 bases lying between them. The CDR3 runs to 17 residues. The CDR3 loop reads CASSEYFGSGGAYGYTF. In DNA form, the CDR3 reads TGTGCCAGCAGTGAATACTTCGGAAGTGGGGGGGCCTATGGCTACACCTTC.

The V and J genes are TRBV19 and TRBJ2-5; TRBD2 matches 9 bases. Germline CDR1 and CDR2: LNHDA and SQIVND (reference sequence). This CDR3 has 15 amino acids. V was pared by 3 bases and J by 2 bases, with 4 bases of the junction left unmatched. This CDR3 is CASSIGLAGQETQYF. The DNA of the CDR3 is TGTGCCAGTAGTATTGGGCTAGCGGGGCAAGAGACCCAGTACTTC.

This clone was picked up one time. This chain uses TRBV29-1 with TRBJ1-1; TRBD1 might be the D (5 bases). The CDR3 sequence is 13 residues long. V was clipped by 6 bases and J by 0 bases, with 11 bases between them. Germline CDR1 SQVTM, CDR2 ANQGSEA. CDR3 sequence reads: CSVGPGMNTEAFF. The CDR3 DNA sequence: TGCAGCGTGGGGCCGGGCATGAACACTGAAGCTTTCTTT. Drawing the rest from reference TRBV29-1 and TRBJ1-1, the complete variable domain is SAVISQKPSRDICQRGTSLTIQCQVDSQVTMMFWYRQQPGQSLTLIATANQGSEATYESGFVIDKFPISRPNLTFSTLTVSNMSPEDSSIYLCSVGPGMNTEAFFGQGTRLTVV.

This sequence joins TRBV6-5 and TRBJ1-4, with 8 bases identical to TRBD1. V gave up 6 bases and J gave up 7 bases; unmatched junction bases: 7. The germline V gene has CDR1 MNHEY and CDR2 SVGAGI. The length of the CDR3 is 14 residues. The CDR3 loop reads CASRQGAIGEKLFF. The DNA for the CDR3 is TGTGCCAGCAGGCAGGGGGCGATTGGTGAAAAACTGTTTTTT.

The chain combines TRBV7-9 with TRBJ1-4; D gene unclear. CDR1 SEHNR and CDR2 FQNEAQ come from the germline V gene (reference sequence). V was pared by 4 bases and J by 4 bases, with 4 bases between. The CDR3 covers 12 residues. The CDR3, as DNA: TGTGCCAGCAGCTATAATAATGAAAAACTGTTTTTT. Protein product: CASSYNNEKLFF.

This clone was picked up one time. The chain joins TRBV19 to TRBJ1-1, with TRBD1 as a possible D gene (6 bases). Germline loops: CDR1 LNHDA, CDR2 SQIVND (reference sequence). V was pared by 9 bases and J by 1 base, with 12 bases between. The CDR3 has 13 residues. The CDR3 bases are TGTGCCAGCAAATACAGGGAGAACACTGAAGCTTTCTTT. Translated: CASKYRENTEAFF.